The 14 T cell receptor beta chains below come from one sample, sequenced in a study of blood T cell repertoires in COVID-19 (TCRdb year 2020). The library was produced with the immunoSEQ multiplex PCR assay. What TCRdb holds here is the immuneACCESS table cut down to in-frame rearrangements. Part of the clones is not present; checked against another copy, under half of the missing clones reflect an unresolved V gene, and the others are unexplained. The sample yields around 250,000 clones; about 82% were counted once. Together, the top ten hold 9.1% of the sample. Sample: PBMCs or T cells enriched from blood (not recorded which). Receptors originate from a woman aged 45 to 65 with acute COVID-19.

This sequence joins TRBV27 and TRBJ2-3; TRBD1 matches 11 bases. Germline V gene sequence: CDR1 MNHEY, CDR2 SMNVEV (reference sequence). J lost 2 bases, V lost 7 bases, and 5 bases had no gene match. The CDR3 is 15 residues long. CDR3 DNA sequence: TGTGCCAGCACGCTGGGACAGGGGGTCACAGATACGCAGTATTTT. This sequence encodes CASTLGQGVTDTQYF.

The J gene is TRBJ2-3, the V gene TRBV5-6; 11 bases agree with TRBD2. The CDR3 sequence is 15 residues long. CDR1 SGHDT and CDR2 YYEEEE come from the germline V gene. The V segment lost 0 bases and the J segment 8 bases; nucleotides outside the gene matches: 5. CDR3 in DNA: TGTGCCAGCAGCTTGGAGGTAGCGGGGGGGACTACGCAGTATTTT. Translated, it gives CASSLEVAGGTTQYF.

This clone was observed a few times. The chain couples TRBV9 to TRBJ1-1; no clear D. CDR3 length: 15 residues. The V and J ends lost 0 bases and 0 bases respectively, with 9 bases between them. Germline-derived CDR1 and CDR2 are SGDLS and YYNGEE. The CDR3 sequence: CASSVGGLLNTEAFF. The CDR3 coding sequence is TGTGCCAGCAGCGTAGGAGGGCTTTTGAACACTGAAGCTTTCTTT.

The V call is TRBV10-3, the J call TRBJ1-3; no clear D gene. V lost 5 bases to trimming and J lost 8 bases, with 7 bases between them. Germline CDR1 reads ENHRY; CDR2 reads SYGVKD. This CDR3 has 11 residues. In DNA form, the CDR3 reads TGTGCCATCAGTAACGGGGACACCATATATTTT. Translation: CAISNGDTIYF.

The chain couples TRBV2 to TRBJ1-6, with unresolved D. CDR1 and CDR2 (germline): SNHLY, FYNNEI. Trimming took off 0 bases at V and 0 bases at J, with 9 bases between the two ends. The CDR3 covers 17 residues. The CDR3 DNA is TGTGCCAGCAGTGAAGCGGGAGGGCCCTCCTATAATTCACCCCTCCACTTT. Translated, it gives CASSEAGGPSYNSPLHF.

V is TRBV9 and J is TRBJ2-2; no clear D gene. Trimming removed 4 bases from V and 1 base from J, with 14 bases in between. This CDR3 contains 16 residues. The germline gives CDR1 SGDLS, CDR2 YYNGEE. The CDR3 protein is CASSPPPNRNTGELFF. The CDR3 DNA follows: TGTGCCAGCAGCCCGCCCCCAAACAGGAACACCGGGGAGCTGTTTTTT.

The V call is TRBV7-9, the J call TRBJ2-5; 12 bases agree with TRBD2. Germline assignment: CDR1 SEHNR and CDR2 FQNEAQ (reference sequence). This CDR3 contains 15 residues. J gave up 2 bases and V 3 bases, and 1 base lay outside the gene matches. CDR3 loop: CASSFGLAGQETQYF. The CDR3, as DNA: TGTGCCAGCAGCTTCGGACTAGCGGGACAAGAGACCCAGTACTTC.

V is TRBV7-3 and J is TRBJ2-2; D not certain. Germline-derived CDR1 and CDR2 are SGHTA and FQGTGA. CDR3 length: 16 amino acids. V gave up 1 base and J gave up 0 bases, with 9 bases separating them. The CDR3: CASSLSMAANTGELFF. For the CDR3, the DNA is TGTGCCAGCAGCTTAAGTATGGCAGCGAACACCGGGGAGCTGTTTTTT.

This chain connects TRBV7-2 to TRBJ2-1; 11 nucleotides line up with TRBD2. With 8 bases clipped from V and 3 bases from J, the junction kept 3 bases outside the gene matches. The CDR3 contains 14 residues. Germline lookup yields CDR1 SGHTA and CDR2 FQGNSA. CDR3: CASASGGIYNEQFF. The CDR3 DNA sequence: TGTGCCAGCGCTAGCGGGGGGATCTACAATGAGCAGTTCTTC.

The rearrangement joins TRBV5-1 to TRBJ2-1, with 8 bases aligning to TRBD1. The ends lost 5 bases at V and 2 bases at J; junction bases unmatched: 9. This CDR3 region has 16 residues. The germline V gene has CDR1 SGHRS and CDR2 YFSETQ. The CDR3: CASRFGQGLTYNEQFF. The CDR3 DNA sequence: TGCGCCAGCAGGTTTGGACAGGGACTCACCTACAATGAGCAGTTCTTC.

About this clone itself: The sample carries other DNA sequences with the same CDR3. The chain recombines TRBV6-2 or TRBV6-3 with TRBJ2-5; the D gene is possibly TRBD2 (7 bases). The CDR3 loop spans 14 amino acids. Germline V gives CDR1 MNHEY, CDR2 SVGEGT. The V and J ends lost 4 bases and 4 bases respectively, with 13 bases between them. The DNA of the CDR3 is TGTGCCAGCAGTTCTGGGGGGGCTGGAGAGACCCAGTACTTC. Translated: CASSSGGAGETQYF.

The chain links TRBV24-1 to TRBJ2-1, with 10 bases aligning to TRBD2. Germline V lookup: CDR1 KGHDR, CDR2 SFDVKD. This CDR3 spans 16 amino acids. Trimming took 3 bases from V and 5 from J; bases not matched to a gene: 6. CDR3 in DNA: TGTGCCACCAGTGATCAATCCAGCGGGGGGGACAATGAGCAGTTCTTC. Translation: CATSDQSSGGDNEQFF.

In nucleotides, the CDR3 is TGTGCCAGCAGCCCGGACAGCCAAGAGACCCAGTACTTC. Translating gives CASSPDSQETQYF. The V and J genes are TRBV7-8 and TRBJ2-5, with D perhaps TRBD1 (6 bases). The length of the CDR3 is 13 residues. Germline assignment: CDR1 SGHVS and CDR2 FQNEAQ. Trimming shortened V by 5 bases and J by 1 base, and 8 bases separated the two germline ends.

The chain links TRBV30 to TRBJ1-1; 7 bases are a match to TRBD1. The CDR3 is 13 residues long. V lost 3 bases to trimming and J lost 1 base; unmatched junction nucleotides: 2. Per the germline V gene, CDR1 is GTSNPN and CDR2 is SVGIG (reference sequence). The CDR3 spells CAWRGQRNTEAFF. CDR3 bases: TGTGCCTGGAGGGGACAGAGGAACACTGAAGCTTTCTTT.